A selection of T cell receptor beta chains follows, all from one sample in a study of cytomegalovirus exposure and HLA in healthy donors. Using immunoSEQ multiplex PCR, the repertoire was profiled, and TCRdb retains in-frame clones only, with some absent. This sample yields approximately 94,000 clones, of which approximately 80% are seen a single time; around 5% belongs to the top ten. Sequencing was performed on PBMCs. The source of these receptors is a man younger than 45 in good health and CMV-seropositive. CDR3s include the opening cysteine and the closing phenylalanine or tryptophan. D genes are given only for firm matches. The size entry is marked missing in some rows and otherwise reads once, few, many or a size class.

NA	TRBV5-1	TRBD1	TRBJ1-2	TGCGCCAGCAGCTTGGATGGGACAGGGGGTTATGGCTACACCTTC	CASSLDGTGGYGYTF
NA	TRBV9	TRBD2	TRBJ2-3	TGTGCCAGCAGCGTAGACCCCCGAGCGGGGGGGCCTCAGGAGCAGTATTTT	CASSVDPRAGGPQEQYF
once	TRBV6-5	TRBD2	TRBJ2-3	TGTGCCAGCAGGGATCACGGGAGGGCCAAGGATACGCAGTATTTT	CASRDHGRAKDTQYF
once	TRBV28	NA	TRBJ1-5	TGTGCCAGCAGATTACAGCAGGGGTCGGGTCTGTCCCAGCATTTT	CASRLQQGSGLSQHF
NA	TRBV6-5	NA	TRBJ1-1	TGTGCCAGCAGTTCCATCAGGAACACTGAAGCTTTCTTT	CASSSIRNTEAFF
NA	TRBV6-6	NA	TRBJ1-1	TGTGCCAGCCTCAACACTGAAGCTTTCTTT	CASLNTEAFF
NA	TRBV7-9	NA	TRBJ2-1	TGTGCCAGCAGCCCCTCGAGCGGCAGCTCCTACAATGAGCAGTTCTTC	CASSPSSGSSYNEQFF
NA	TRBV9	TRBD1	TRBJ2-1	TGTGCCAGCAGCGTAGGGGGACAGGGGTCCTACAATGAGCAGTTCTTC	CASSVGGQGSYNEQFF
few	TRBV2	TRBD2	TRBJ2-3	TGTGCCAGTCTAGCGGGGGCCGCTAGAGATACGCAGTATTTT	CASLAGAARDTQYF
NA	TRBV9	TRBD2	TRBJ2-1	TGTGCCAGCGCAACGGGGGGAGAGGGCAATGAGCAGTTCTTC	CASATGGEGNEQFF
NA	TRBV28	TRBD1	TRBJ2-6	TGTGCCAGCACCCCGGGACAGGGGGCGAGAGGGGCCAACGTCCTGACTTTC	CASTPGQGARGANVLTF
NA	TRBV6-1	NA	TRBJ2-5	TGTGCCAGCAGTGAGACAGGCCGTCAAGAGACCCAGTACTTC	CASSETGRQETQYF
few	TRBV6-6	NA	TRBJ1-1	TGTGCCAGCAGCCCTATCTTAACCCCTATGAACACTGAAGCTTTCTTT	CASSPILTPMNTEAFF
NA	TRBV6-5	NA	TRBJ2-2	TGTGCCAGCAGTTCCCAGGGCCCAAACACCGGGGAGCTGTTTTTT	CASSSQGPNTGELFF
NA	TRBV5-1	NA	TRBJ2-2	TGCGCCAGCAGCTTGGAGGCGGGGACCGGCGGGGAGCTGTTTTTT	CASSLEAGTGGELFF
few	TRBV28	NA	TRBJ2-7	TGTGCCAGCAGTCTCCGGGGTGACGAGCAGTACTTC	CASSLRGDEQYF
NA	TRBV5-4	NA	TRBJ2-5	TGTGCCAGCAGCTCCAAGGGGTGGTGGGAGACCCAGTACTTC	CASSSKGWWETQYF
NA	TRBV11-2	NA	TRBJ1-1	TGTGCCAGCAGTGGACTCCTGAACACTGAAGCTTTCTTT	CASSGLLNTEAFF
few	TRBV18	NA	TRBJ1-1	TGTGCCAGCTCATCCGCCATATGGCGGGCAAACACTGAAGCTTTCTTT	CASSSAIWRANTEAFF
NA	TRBV11-1	NA	TRBJ2-7	TGTGCCAGCAGCTTAAGAGGCAGCGCCTACGAGCAGTACTTC	CASSLRGSAYEQYF
NA	TRBV9	NA	TRBJ2-5	TGTGCCAGCAGCGTATCGTCTGGTGTAGCGCTTGAGACCCAGTACTTC	CASSVSSGVALETQYF
NA	TRBV7-3	TRBD1	TRBJ2-3	TGTGCCAGCAGCTTAGGGACAGGGGATACGCAGTATTTT	CASSLGTGDTQYF
NA	TRBV7-2	NA	TRBJ2-2	TGTGCCAGCAGCCCGGCCAGCGGATCCGGGGAGCTGTTTTTT	CASSPASGSGELFF